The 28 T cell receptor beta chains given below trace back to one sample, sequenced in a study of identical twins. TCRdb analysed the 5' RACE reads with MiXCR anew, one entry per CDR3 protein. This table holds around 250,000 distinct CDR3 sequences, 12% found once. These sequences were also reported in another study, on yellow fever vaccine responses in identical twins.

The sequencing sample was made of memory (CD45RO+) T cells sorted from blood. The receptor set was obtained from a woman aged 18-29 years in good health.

CDR3 nucleotides: TGCGCCAGCAGCCAAGCGGCTCTAGCGGGAGGGCCTAGAGATACGCAGTATTTT. Translated, it gives CASSQAALAGGPRDTQYF. V and J are TRBV4-3 and TRBJ2-3; 12 bases map to TRBD2. CDR3 size: 18 residues. Germline CDR1 is LGHNA and CDR2 is YSLEER. V shed 1 base and J 5 bases; nucleotides not matched to a gene: 10.

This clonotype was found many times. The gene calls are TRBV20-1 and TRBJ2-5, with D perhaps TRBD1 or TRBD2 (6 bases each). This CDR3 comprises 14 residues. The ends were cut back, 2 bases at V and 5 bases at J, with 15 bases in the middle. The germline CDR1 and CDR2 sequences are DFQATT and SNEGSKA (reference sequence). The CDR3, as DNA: TGCAGTGCTAGACGCCCAGGGGCGGGGGAGACCCAGTACTTC. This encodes CSARRPGAGETQYF.

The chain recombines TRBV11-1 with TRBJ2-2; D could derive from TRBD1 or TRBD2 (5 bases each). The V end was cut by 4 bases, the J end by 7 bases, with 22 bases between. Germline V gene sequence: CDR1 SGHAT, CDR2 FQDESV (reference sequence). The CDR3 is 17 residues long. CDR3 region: CASSSDKRRAAGGELFF. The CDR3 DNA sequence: TGTGCCAGCAGCTCGGACAAACGAAGAGCGGCAGGCGGGGAGCTGTTTTTT.

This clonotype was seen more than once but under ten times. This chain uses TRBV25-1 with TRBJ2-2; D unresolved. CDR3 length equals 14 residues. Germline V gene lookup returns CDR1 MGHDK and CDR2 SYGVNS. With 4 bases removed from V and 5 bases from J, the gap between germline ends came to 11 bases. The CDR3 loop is CASSGVTVTGELFF. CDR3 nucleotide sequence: TGTGCCAGCAGTGGGGTGACTGTGACCGGGGAGCTGTTTTTT.

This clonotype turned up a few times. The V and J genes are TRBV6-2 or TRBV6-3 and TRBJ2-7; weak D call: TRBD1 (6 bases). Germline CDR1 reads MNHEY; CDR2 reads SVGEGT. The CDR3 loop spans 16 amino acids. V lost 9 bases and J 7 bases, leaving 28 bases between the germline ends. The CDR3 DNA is TGTGCCAGTCGGCAGGGGAGCTTTCTAGAGACTTTGGAGCAGTACTTC. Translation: CASRQGSFLETLEQYF.

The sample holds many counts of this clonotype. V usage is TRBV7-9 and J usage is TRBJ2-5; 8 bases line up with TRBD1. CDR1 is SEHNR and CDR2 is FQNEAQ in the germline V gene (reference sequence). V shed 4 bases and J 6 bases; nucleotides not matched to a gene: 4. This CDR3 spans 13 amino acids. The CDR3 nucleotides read TGTGCCAGCAGCTACGGACAGGGACAGACCCAGTACTTC. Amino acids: CASSYGQGQTQYF.

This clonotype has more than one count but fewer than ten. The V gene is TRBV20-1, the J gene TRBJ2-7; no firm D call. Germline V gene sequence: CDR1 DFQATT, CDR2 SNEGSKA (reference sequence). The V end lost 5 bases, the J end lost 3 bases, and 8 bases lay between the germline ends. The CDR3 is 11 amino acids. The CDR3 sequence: CSAWGDYEQYF. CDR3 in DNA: TGCAGTGCTTGGGGTGACTACGAGCAGTACTTC.

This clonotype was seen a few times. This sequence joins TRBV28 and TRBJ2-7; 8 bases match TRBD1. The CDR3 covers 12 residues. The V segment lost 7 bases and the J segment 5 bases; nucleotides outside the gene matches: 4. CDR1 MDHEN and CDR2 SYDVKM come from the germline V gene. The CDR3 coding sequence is TGTGCCAGCACGACAGGGGTAGACGAGCAGTACTTC. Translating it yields CASTTGVDEQYF.

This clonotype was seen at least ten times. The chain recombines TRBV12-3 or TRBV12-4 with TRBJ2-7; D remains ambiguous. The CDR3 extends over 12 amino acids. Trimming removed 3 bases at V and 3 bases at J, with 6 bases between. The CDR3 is CASSFNDYEQYF. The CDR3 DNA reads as TGTGCCAGCAGTTTTAACGACTACGAGCAGTACTTC.

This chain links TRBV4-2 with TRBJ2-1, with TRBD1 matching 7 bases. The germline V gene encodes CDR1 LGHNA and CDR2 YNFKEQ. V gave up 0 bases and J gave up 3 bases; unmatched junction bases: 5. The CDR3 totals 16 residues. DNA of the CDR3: TGTGCCAGCAGCCAAGAAGGGGGCGGAAACTACAATGAGCAGTTCTTC. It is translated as CASSQEGGGNYNEQFF.

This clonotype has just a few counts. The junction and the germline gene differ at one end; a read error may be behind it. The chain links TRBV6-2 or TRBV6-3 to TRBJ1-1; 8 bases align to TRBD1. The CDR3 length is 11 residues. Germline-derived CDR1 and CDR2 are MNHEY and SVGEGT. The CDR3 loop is CATGENTEAFF. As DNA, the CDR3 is TGCGCGACAGGGGAGAACACTGAAGCTTTCTTT.

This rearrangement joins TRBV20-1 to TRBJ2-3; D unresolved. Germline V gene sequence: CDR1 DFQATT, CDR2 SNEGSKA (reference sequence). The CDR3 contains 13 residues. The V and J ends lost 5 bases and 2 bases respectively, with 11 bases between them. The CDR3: CSAVLGYTDTQYF. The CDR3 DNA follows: TGCAGTGCTGTCCTGGGATACACAGATACGCAGTATTTT.

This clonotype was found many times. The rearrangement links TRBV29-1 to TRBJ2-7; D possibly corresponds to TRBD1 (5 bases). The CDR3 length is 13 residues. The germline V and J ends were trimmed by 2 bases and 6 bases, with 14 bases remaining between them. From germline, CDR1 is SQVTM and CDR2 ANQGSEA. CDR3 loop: CSVEFLRDGEQYF. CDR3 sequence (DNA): TGCAGCGTTGAATTTCTCAGGGATGGCGAGCAGTACTTC.

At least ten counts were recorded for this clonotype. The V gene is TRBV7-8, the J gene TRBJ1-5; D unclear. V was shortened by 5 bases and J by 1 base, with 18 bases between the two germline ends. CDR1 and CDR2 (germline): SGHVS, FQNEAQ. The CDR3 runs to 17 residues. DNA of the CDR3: TGTGCCAGCAGCCCTAAACGCGTCCGGGCCAGCAATCAGCCCCAGCATTTT. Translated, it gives CASSPKRVRASNQPQHF.

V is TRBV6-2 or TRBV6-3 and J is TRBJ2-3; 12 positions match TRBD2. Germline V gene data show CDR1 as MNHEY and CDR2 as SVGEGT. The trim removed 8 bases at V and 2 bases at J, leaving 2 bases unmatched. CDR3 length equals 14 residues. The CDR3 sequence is CASRLAGDTDTQYF. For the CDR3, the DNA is TGTGCCAGCCGACTAGCGGGAGACACAGATACGCAGTATTTT.

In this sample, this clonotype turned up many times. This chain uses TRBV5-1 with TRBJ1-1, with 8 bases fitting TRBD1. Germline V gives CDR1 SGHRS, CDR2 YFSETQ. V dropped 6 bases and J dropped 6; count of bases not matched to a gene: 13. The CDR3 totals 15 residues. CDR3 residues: CASTPGGGGTAEAFF. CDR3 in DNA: TGCGCCAGCACCCCAGGGGGCGGTGGGACGGCTGAAGCTTTCTTT.

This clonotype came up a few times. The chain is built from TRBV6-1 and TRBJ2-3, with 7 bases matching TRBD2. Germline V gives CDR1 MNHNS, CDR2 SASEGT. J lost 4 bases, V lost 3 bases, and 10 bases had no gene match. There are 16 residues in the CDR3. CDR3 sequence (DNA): TGTGCCAGCAGTGAGACAAGCGGGGAGGGGTCAGATACGCAGTATTTT. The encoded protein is CASSETSGEGSDTQYF.

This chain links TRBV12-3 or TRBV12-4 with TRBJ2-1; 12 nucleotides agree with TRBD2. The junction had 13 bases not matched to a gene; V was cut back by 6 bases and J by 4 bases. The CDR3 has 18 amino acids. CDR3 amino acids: CASRKRLAGALRYNEQFF. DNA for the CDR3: TGTGCCAGCAGAAAGAGACTAGCGGGGGCCCTACGGTACAATGAGCAGTTCTTC.

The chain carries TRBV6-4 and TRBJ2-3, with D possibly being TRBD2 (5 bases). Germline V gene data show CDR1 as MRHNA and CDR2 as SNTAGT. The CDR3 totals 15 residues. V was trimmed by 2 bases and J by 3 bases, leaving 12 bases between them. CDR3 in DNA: TGTGCCAGCAGTGACGGAGGAGAACGAACAGATACGCAGTATTTT. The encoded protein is CASSDGGERTDTQYF.

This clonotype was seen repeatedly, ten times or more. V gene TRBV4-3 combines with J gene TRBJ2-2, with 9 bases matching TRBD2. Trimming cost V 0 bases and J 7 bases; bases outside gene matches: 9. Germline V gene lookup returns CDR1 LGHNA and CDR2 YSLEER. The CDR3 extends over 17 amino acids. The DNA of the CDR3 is TGCGCCAGCAGCCAAGATTGGGGTAGCGGGAGCATCGGGGAGCTGTTTTTT. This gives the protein CASSQDWGSGSIGELFF.

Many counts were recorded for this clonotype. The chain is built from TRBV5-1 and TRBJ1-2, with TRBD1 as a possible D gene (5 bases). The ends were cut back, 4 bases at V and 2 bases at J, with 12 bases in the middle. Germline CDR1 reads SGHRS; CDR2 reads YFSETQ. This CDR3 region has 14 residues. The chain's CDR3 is CASSQGTNNYGYTF. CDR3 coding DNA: TGCGCCAGCAGCCAAGGGACGAACAACTATGGCTACACCTTC. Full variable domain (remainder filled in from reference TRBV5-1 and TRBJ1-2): KAGVTQTPRYLIKTRGQQVTLSCSPISGHRSVSWYQQTPGQGLQFLFEYFSETQRNKGNFPGRFSGRQFSNSRSEMNVSTLELGDSALYLCASSQGTNNYGYTFGSGTRLTVV.

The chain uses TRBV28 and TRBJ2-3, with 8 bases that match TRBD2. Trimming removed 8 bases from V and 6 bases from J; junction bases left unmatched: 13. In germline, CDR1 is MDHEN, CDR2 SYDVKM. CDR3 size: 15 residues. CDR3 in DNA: TGTGCCAGCGCCCCCTATAGCGGGACGAGGGATACGCAGTATTTT. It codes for CASAPYSGTRDTQYF.

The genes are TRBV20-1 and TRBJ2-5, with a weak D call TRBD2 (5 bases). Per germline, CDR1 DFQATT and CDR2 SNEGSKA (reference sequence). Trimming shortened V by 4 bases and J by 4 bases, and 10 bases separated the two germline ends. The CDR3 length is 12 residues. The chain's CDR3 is CSATRGGETQYF. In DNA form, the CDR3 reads TGCAGTGCTACCCGGGGTGGAGAGACCCAGTACTTC.

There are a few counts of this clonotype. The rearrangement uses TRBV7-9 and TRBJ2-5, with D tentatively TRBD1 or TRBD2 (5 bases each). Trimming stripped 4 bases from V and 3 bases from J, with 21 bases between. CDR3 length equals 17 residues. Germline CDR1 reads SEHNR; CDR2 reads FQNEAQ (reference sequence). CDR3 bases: TGTGCCAGCAGCTCAACGGGACGCTTTACCGGGAAAGAGACCCAGTACTTC. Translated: CASSSTGRFTGKETQYF.

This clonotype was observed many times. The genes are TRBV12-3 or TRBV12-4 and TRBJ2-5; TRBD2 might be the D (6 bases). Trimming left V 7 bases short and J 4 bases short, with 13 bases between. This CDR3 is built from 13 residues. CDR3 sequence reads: CASTRGFRETQYF. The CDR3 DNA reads TGTGCCAGCACTCGGGGGTTTAGAGAGACCCAGTACTTC.

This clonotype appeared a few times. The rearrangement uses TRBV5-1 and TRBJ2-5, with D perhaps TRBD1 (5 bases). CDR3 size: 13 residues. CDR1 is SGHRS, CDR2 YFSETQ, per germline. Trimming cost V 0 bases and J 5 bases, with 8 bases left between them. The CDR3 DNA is TGCGCCAGCAGCTTGGGACAGCTGGAGACCCAGTACTTC. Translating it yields CASSLGQLETQYF.

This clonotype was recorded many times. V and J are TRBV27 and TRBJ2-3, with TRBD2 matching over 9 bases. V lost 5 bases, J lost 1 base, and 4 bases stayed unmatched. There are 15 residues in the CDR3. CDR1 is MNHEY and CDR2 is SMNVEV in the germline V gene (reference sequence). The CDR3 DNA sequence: TGTGCCAGCAGTCCGTCTAGCGGGGGCACAGATACGCAGTATTTT. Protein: CASSPSSGGTDTQYF.

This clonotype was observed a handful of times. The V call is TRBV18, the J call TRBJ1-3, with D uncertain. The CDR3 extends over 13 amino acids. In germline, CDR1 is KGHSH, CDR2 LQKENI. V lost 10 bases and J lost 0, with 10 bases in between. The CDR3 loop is CATYGPSGNTIYF. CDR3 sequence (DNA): TGTGCCACCTACGGTCCCTCTGGAAACACCATATATTTT.